In this sample, the clone carrying this T cell receptor (beta chain) turned up once. The sample belongs to a study of blood T cell repertoires in COVID-19. Study-level information: The United States, Italy and Spain supplied acute and convalescent COVID-19 samples. PBMCs, B-cell-depleted T cells, or T cells were the source of the cDNA or gDNA that made up the material.

V shed 2 bases and J shed 4 bases, with 14 bases lying between them. CDR1 is MDHEN and CDR2 is SYDVKM in the germline V gene. This CDR3 has 15 residues. Authors' analysis steps: The authors estimated nucleated cell counts from reference gene primer amplification. Sequencing was performed with immunoSEQ multiplex PCR; in TCRdb, only in-frame clones are kept and a portion is missing. V, J and clone size were drawn from that table, and D and trimming were deduced from the DNA. The sample yields just under 85,000 clones, around 80% seen once. The sequenced sample consisted of peripheral blood. V is TRBV28 and J is TRBJ2-5, with D possibly TRBD2 on 6 matching bases. The receptor comes from a woman older than 75 with acute or convalescent COVID-19. The CDR3 here is CASSLGSGAPETQYF. The CDR3 nucleotides are TGTGCCAGCAGTTTAGGTAGCGGAGCGCCAGAGACCCAGTACTTC.